This T cell receptor beta chain was found in a study of blood T cell repertoires in COVID-19. Study-level background: Whether acute or convalescent, the COVID-19 samples came from the United States, Italy and Spain.

Per the study methods: Scientists estimated how many nucleated cells there were by amplifying reference gene primers. TCRdb keeps only in-frame clones here, not all; method: immunoSEQ multiplex PCR. For V, J and clone size, that table is used; D and trimming come from the DNA. The sample has about 230,000 clones; 65% to 85% are singletons. Seattle cases were enrolled at active infection and followed longitudinally. The V and J ends lost 4 bases and 6 bases respectively, with 8 bases between them. This CDR3 spans 11 amino acids. The germline CDR1 and CDR2 sequences are SGDLS and YYNGEE. The source material was peripheral blood. The TCR comes from a woman aged 25-40 years with COVID-19, enrolled during active disease. This chain joins TRBV9 and TRBJ2-7; D not resolved. The chain's CDR3 is CASSSSREQYF. CDR3 bases: TGTGCCAGCAGCTCGAGCCGCGAGCAGTACTTC.